The 8 T cell receptor beta chains below all came from one sample that was sequenced in a study of chemoradiotherapy in HPV16-positive cancers. The repertoire was sequenced with immunoSEQ multiplex PCR; TCRdb's copy has only in-frame clones and lacks some. The table shows tens of thousands of clones, with approximately 90% occurring only once. Sequencing was performed on blood, taken from a patient who underwent chemoradiotherapy. These receptors came from a human donor with HPV-associated anogenital cancer.

The chain links TRBV30 to TRBJ2-3, with TRBD2 identical over 7 bases. The CDR3 is 13 amino acids. The germline V gene encodes CDR1 GTSNPN and CDR2 SVGIG (reference sequence). The junction had 7 bases not matched to a gene; V was cut back by 7 bases and J by 3 bases. The CDR3 spells CASEAGRTDTQYF. The CDR3 nucleotides are TGTGCCTCGGAAGCGGGGCGAACAGATACGCAGTATTTT.

The rearrangement links TRBV7-3 to TRBJ2-2; D is undetermined. V shed 8 bases and J shed 0 bases, with 10 bases lying between them. The V gene's germline CDR1 is SGHTA and CDR2 FQGTGA. The CDR3 is made up of 14 amino acids. CDR3 amino acids: CASARIANTGELFF. The CDR3 DNA sequence: TGTGCCAGCGCGCGCATCGCGAACACCGGGGAGCTGTTTTTT.

V is TRBV15 and J is TRBJ2-5, with TRBD2 matching over 9 bases. V was clipped by 0 bases and J by 7 bases; unmatched bases: 9. The CDR3 runs to 16 residues. From germline, CDR1 is LNHNV and CDR2 YYDKDF (reference sequence). This CDR3 reads CATSRDRLAAGGTQYF. The CDR3, as DNA: TGTGCCACCAGCAGAGATAGACTAGCGGCGGGGGGGACCCAGTACTTC.

The genes are TRBV4-1 and TRBJ1-1; no firm D call. The V and J ends lost 1 base and 0 bases respectively, with 6 bases between them. This CDR3 spans 14 amino acids. From germline, CDR1 is MGHRA and CDR2 YSYEKL. The CDR3 sequence: CASSQGHLNTEAFF. CDR3 nucleotide sequence: TGCGCCAGCAGCCAAGGACACCTGAACACTGAAGCTTTCTTT.

This rearrangement joins TRBV7-2 to TRBJ2-3; 8 nucleotides match TRBD1. Germline V lookup: CDR1 SGHTA, CDR2 FQGNSA. The CDR3 runs to 13 residues. Losses at the gene ends were 6 bases for V and 5 bases for J; bases not matched to a gene: 4. CDR3 protein: CASRTGVKDTQYF. CDR3 in DNA: TGTGCCAGCAGGACAGGGGTGAAAGATACGCAGTATTTT.

This clone was counted once. V and J are TRBV19 and TRBJ2-3; maybe TRBD2 (5 bases). The CDR3 covers 12 residues. V was cut by 9 bases and J by 6 bases, with 13 bases left in between. Germline V gives CDR1 LNHDA, CDR2 SQIVND (reference sequence). The CDR3 bases are TGTGCCAGCAAGAGCCGCGGGGATACGCAGTATTTT. Translating it yields CASKSRGDTQYF.

The rearrangement uses TRBV27 and TRBJ1-4; 7 bases agree with TRBD1. Trimming took 6 bases from V and 3 from J; bases not matched to a gene: 13. The CDR3 has 17 residues. Germline values: CDR1 MNHEY, CDR2 SMNVEV (reference sequence). This CDR3 is CASSPHGGGAANEKLFF. The CDR3 DNA reads as TGTGCCAGCAGCCCCCATGGAGGGGGCGCAGCTAATGAAAAACTGTTTTTT.

The chain recombines TRBV5-1 with TRBJ2-5; TRBD2 matches 15 bases. Germline CDR1 SGHRS, CDR2 YFSETQ. The CDR3 has 18 residues. Trimming removed 2 bases from V and 0 bases from J; junction bases left unmatched: 5. The CDR3 DNA sequence: TGCGCCAGCAGCTTCGGTGGGACTAGCGGGGGGAACCAAGAGACCCAGTACTTC. Protein product: CASSFGGTSGGNQETQYF.